These T cell receptor beta chains were read from a single sample in a study of a mutant IDH1 vaccine in newly diagnosed glioma. These receptors have no identified antigens. This table comes from immunoSEQ multiplex PCR, and its TCRdb copy is limited to in-frame clones, with some not included. Altogether around 34,000 clones are present, roughly 76% being singletons, with the ten largest covering about 5%. Material: PBMCs, obtained from a glioma patient whose treatment included an IDH1 peptide vaccine. Receptors originate from a man between 40 and 49 years old with glioma. The CDR3 runs from the conserved cysteine through the conserved F or W. A D gene is named only where the DNA matches it firmly. The size of a clone is reported for some rows only, either as once, few or many, or as a class for expanded clones.

d_gene,j_gene,v_gene,len,abundance,CDR3nt,CDR3aa
-,TRBJ2-5,TRBV10-2,15,-,TGCGCCAGCAGTGATCGGGCCGCGGGACGGGAGACCCAGTACTTC,CASSDRAAGRETQYF
-,TRBJ2-7,TRBV4-1,17,once,TGCGCCAGCAGCCAAGACTCTGGGGCCCGGGCTTCCTACGAGCAGTACTTC,CASSQDSGARASYEQYF
TRBD2,TRBJ2-7,TRBV5-6,13,-,TGTGCCAGCAGCTTAGGACTAGCGGACGAGCAGTACTTC,CASSLGLADEQYF
-,TRBJ2-5,TRBV20-1,11,-,TGCAGTGCTCAGGTGGCGGAGACCCAGTACTTC,CSAQVAETQYF
-,TRBJ2-5,TRBV6-1,13,-,TGTGCCACCCCAGGGGTTTATCGAGAGACCCAGTACTTC,CATPGVYRETQYF
TRBD1,TRBJ2-3,TRBV9,15,once,TGTGCCAGCAGCGTTGGGACAGGCCCCACAGATACGCAGTATTTT,CASSVGTGPTDTQYF
-,TRBJ2-2,TRBV6-1,13,-,TGTGCCAGCAGTCTACAAGTCACCGGGGAGCTGTTTTTT,CASSLQVTGELFF
-,TRBJ2-7,TRBV6-1,15,-,TGTGCCAGCAGGCCGAGCGGACCAAGCTCCTACGAGCAGTACTTC,CASRPSGPSSYEQYF
-,TRBJ1-5,TRBV9,13,-,TGTGCCAGCAGCGTAAAGGGGAATCAGCCCCAGCATTTT,CASSVKGNQPQHF
-,TRBJ2-4,TRBV15,12,-,TGTGCCACCAGCAGAGGGGGGAACATTCAGTACTTC,CATSRGGNIQYF
TRBD2,TRBJ2-5,TRBV7-7,13,-,TGTGCTAGCAGCCCCTGGGGGGGTGAGACCCAGTACTTC,CASSPWGGETQYF
TRBD2,TRBJ2-7,TRBV4-1,17,-,TGCGCCAGCAGCCATCGACTAGCGGGAGGGACCCCCTACGAGCAGTACTTC,CASSHRLAGGTPYEQYF
TRBD2,TRBJ2-3,TRBV11-2,16,-,TGTGCCAGCAGCTTAGTAGGCGGGGGAGGCGGAGATACGCAGTATTTT,CASSLVGGGGGDTQYF
TRBD1,TRBJ1-3,TRBV13,15,-,TGTGCCAGCAGCCAGGGACAGGGGTTCGGAAACACCATATATTTT,CASSQGQGFGNTIYF
TRBD2,TRBJ2-1,TRBV6-6,15,-,TGTGCCAGCAGTTTACTCGGGCTAGCGGACAATGAGCAGTTCTTC,CASSLLGLADNEQFF
-,TRBJ1-6,TRBV6-5,15,few,TGTGCCAGCTCTCTGAGGCTGGGTTATAATTCACCCCTCCACTTT,CASSLRLGYNSPLHF
-,TRBJ2-5,TRBV19,14,-,TGTGCCAGTAGTATTCAAGCGGGTAAAGAGACCCAGTACTTC,CASSIQAGKETQYF
TRBD1,TRBJ2-1,TRBV2,14,-,TGTGCCAGCAGTGAAGAGACAGGGTTAAATGAGCAGTTCTTC,CASSEETGLNEQFF
-,TRBJ1-1,TRBV27,15,-,TGTGCCAGCAGCCCAGGCGGGGGGATGAACACTGAAGCTTTCTTT,CASSPGGGMNTEAFF
-,TRBJ2-6,TRBV5-1,15,-,TGCGCCAGCAGCCCAGGGCTTTACGGGGCCAACGTCCTGACTTTC,CASSPGLYGANVLTF
-,TRBJ2-7,TRBV5-1,17,-,TGCGCCAGCAGTATTTGGGCCGGAGGCGGGTTTTCCTACGAGCAGTACTTC,CASSIWAGGGFSYEQYF
-,TRBJ1-4,TRBV30,12,once,TGTGCCTGTCGGGTCTCAAATGAAAAACTGTTTTTT,CACRVSNEKLFF
-,TRBJ1-2,TRBV6-1,14,-,TGTGCCAGGGGCCAGGGCATATTTAACTATGGCTACACCTTC,CARGQGIFNYGYTF
TRBD1,TRBJ2-1,TRBV5-4,14,-,TGTGCCAGTTCGACAGGGGGGATTATATATGAGCAGTTCTTC,CASSTGGIIYEQFF
-,TRBJ1-6,TRBV7-6,12,-,TGTGCCAGCAGCTTACAGAATTCACCCCTCCACTTT,CASSLQNSPLHF